The 5 T cell receptor beta chains listed next were all sequenced from one sample in a study of glioma-infiltrating T cells after dendritic cell vaccination. Assay: immunoSEQ multiplex PCR; the TCRdb copy retains only in-frame clones and omits some. The data contain tens of thousands of clones, just under 85% of them seen just once; the ten biggest clones take up more than 15%. The time point is: after dendritic cell vaccination, including at tumor progression/relapse. The starting material was blood, obtained after dendritic cell vaccination. The receptors come from a human donor with glioblastoma.

The chain joins TRBV19 to TRBJ1-1, with D perhaps TRBD1 (6 bases). The CDR3 is made up of 13 amino acids. CDR1 is LNHDA, CDR2 SQIVND, per germline (reference sequence). The V gene lost 2 bases and the J gene lost 7 bases, with 11 bases spanning the gap. The CDR3 nucleotides are TGTGCCAGTAGTATAACAGGGCAGCGTGAAGCTTTCTTT. It is translated as CASSITGQREAFF. Filled out from reference TRBV19 and TRBJ1-1, the complete variable domain reads DGGITQSPKYLFRKEGQNVTLSCEQNLNHDAMYWYRQDPGQGLRLIYYSQIVNDFQKGDIAEGYSVSREKKESFPLTVTSAQKNPTAFYLCASSITGQREAFFGQGTRLTVV.

The CDR3 DNA sequence: TGCGCCAGCAGGGGAGATGATACGCAGTATTTT. Translated, it gives CASRGDDTQYF. V and J are TRBV10-2 and TRBJ2-3; TRBD2 might be the D (5 bases). Germline V gives CDR1 WSHSY, CDR2 SAAADI. CDR3 size: 11 residues. Trimming took 6 bases from V and 6 from J, leaving 7 bases between them.

The V call is TRBV19, the J call TRBJ1-1; D might be TRBD1 (5 bases). The germline gives CDR1 LNHDA, CDR2 SQIVND (reference sequence). The CDR3 has 13 residues. V lost 5 bases and J 4 bases, leaving 11 bases between the germline ends. The chain's CDR3 is CASSATALTEAFF. DNA of the CDR3: TGTGCCAGTAGTGCGACAGCGCTCACTGAAGCTTTCTTT.

V is TRBV29-1 and J is TRBJ2-7; 12 bases are shared with TRBD2. This CDR3 is built from 13 residues. The germline gives CDR1 SQVTM, CDR2 ANQGSEA. The V segment lost 4 bases and the J segment 2 bases; nucleotides outside the gene matches: 0. The CDR3 sequence is CSVGTSGAYEQYF. The CDR3 DNA sequence: TGCAGCGTTGGGACTAGCGGGGCCTACGAGCAGTACTTC.

The chain recombines TRBV19 with TRBJ2-1; TRBD1 aligns across 7 bases. This CDR3 region has 17 residues. From germline, CDR1 is LNHDA and CDR2 SQIVND (reference sequence). The V gene end was trimmed by 0 bases and the J gene end by 7 bases; junction bases not matched to a gene: 12. In nucleotides, the CDR3 is TGTGCCAGTAGTATAGATCTATGGTGGGACAGTGAAAATGAGCAGTTCTTC. Amino acids: CASSIDLWWDSENEQFF.